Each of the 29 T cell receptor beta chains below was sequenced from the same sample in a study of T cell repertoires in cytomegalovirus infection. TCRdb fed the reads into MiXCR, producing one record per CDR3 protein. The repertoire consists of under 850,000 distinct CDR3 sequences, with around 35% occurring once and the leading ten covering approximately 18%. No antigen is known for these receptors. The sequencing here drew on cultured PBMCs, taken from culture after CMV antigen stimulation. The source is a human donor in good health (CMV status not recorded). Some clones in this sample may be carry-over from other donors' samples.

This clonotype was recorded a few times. The CDR3 nucleotides read TGTGCCAGCAGCGCGGGACAGTATAGCAATCAGCCCCAGCATTTT. It specifies CASSAGQYSNQPQHF. The genes are TRBV7-6 and TRBJ1-5; 7 bases line up with TRBD1. The CDR3 totals 15 residues. Unmatched junction bases numbered 4, after V lost 5 bases and J lost 0 bases. Germline V gene sequence: CDR1 SGHVS, CDR2 FNYEAQ.

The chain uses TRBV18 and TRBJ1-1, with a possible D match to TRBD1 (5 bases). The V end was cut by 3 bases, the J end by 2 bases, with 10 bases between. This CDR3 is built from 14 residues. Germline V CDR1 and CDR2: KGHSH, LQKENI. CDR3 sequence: CASSPLTDNTEAFF. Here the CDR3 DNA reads TGTGCCAGCTCACCCCTGACAGATAACACTGAAGCTTTCTTT.

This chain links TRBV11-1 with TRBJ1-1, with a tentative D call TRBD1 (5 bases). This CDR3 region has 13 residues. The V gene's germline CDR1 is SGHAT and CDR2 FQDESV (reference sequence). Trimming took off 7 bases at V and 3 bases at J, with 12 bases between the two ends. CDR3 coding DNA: TGTGCCAGCACCACCTCCAGGGACACTGAAGCTTTCTTT. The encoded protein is CASTTSRDTEAFF.

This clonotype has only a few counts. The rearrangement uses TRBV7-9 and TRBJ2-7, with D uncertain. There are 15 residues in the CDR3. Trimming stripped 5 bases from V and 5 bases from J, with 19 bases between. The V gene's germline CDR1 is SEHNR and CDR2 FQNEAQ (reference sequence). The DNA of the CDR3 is TGTGCCAGCAGCCCCCCAGGATTGGTTGACGACGAGCAGTACTTC. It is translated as CASSPPGLVDDEQYF.

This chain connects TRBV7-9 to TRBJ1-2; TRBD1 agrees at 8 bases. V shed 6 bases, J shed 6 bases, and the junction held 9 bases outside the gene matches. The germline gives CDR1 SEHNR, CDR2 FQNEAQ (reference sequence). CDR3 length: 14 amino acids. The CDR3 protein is CASRNDRGMDGYTF. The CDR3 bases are TGTGCCAGCAGGAATGACAGGGGAATGGATGGCTACACCTTC.

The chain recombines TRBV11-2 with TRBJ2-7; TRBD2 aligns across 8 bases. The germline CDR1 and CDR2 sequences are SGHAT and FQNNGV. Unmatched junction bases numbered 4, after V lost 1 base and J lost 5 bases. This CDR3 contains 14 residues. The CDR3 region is CASSLGLASHEQYF. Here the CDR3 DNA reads TGTGCCAGCAGCTTAGGACTAGCGTCCCACGAGCAGTACTTC.

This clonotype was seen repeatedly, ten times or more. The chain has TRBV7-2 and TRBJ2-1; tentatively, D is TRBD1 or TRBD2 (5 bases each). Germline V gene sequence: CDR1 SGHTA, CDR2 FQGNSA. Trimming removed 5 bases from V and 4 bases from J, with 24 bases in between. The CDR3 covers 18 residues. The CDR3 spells CASSLRVSVRGEYNEQFF. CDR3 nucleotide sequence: TGTGCCAGCAGCCTTCGGGTTAGCGTAAGGGGAGAGTACAATGAGCAGTTCTTC.

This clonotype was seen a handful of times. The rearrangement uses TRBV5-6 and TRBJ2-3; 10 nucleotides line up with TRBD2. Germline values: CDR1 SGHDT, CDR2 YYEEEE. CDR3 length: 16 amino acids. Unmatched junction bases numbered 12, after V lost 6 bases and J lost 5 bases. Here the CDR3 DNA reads TGTGCCAGCACCTCATCCCTTAAGCGGGGGGGAGATACGCAGTATTTT. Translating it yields CASTSSLKRGGDTQYF.

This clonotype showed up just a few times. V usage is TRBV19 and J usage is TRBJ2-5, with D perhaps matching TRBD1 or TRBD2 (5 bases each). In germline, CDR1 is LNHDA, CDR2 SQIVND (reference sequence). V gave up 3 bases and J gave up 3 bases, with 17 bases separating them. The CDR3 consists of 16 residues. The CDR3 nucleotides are TGTGCCAGTAGTATGGGTGAGGGGTGGGGAGAAGAGACCCAGTACTTC. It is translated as CASSMGEGWGEETQYF.

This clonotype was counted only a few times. CDR3 sequence reads: CASSNRAERAYNEQFF. CDR3 DNA sequence: TGTGCCAGTAGTAACAGGGCAGAGCGAGCTTACAATGAGCAGTTCTTC. The V and J genes are TRBV19 and TRBJ2-1, with D possibly matching TRBD1 (6 bases). The CDR3 loop spans 16 amino acids. Trimming stripped 4 bases from V and 4 bases from J, with 17 bases between. Per the germline V gene, CDR1 is LNHDA and CDR2 is SQIVND (reference sequence). The full variable domain, rest sourced from reference TRBV19 and TRBJ2-1, is DGGITQSPKYLFRKEGQNVTLSCEQNLNHDAMYWYRQDPGQGLRLIYYSQIVNDFQKGDIAEGYSVSREKKESFPLTVTSAQKNPTAFYLCASSNRAERAYNEQFFGPGTRLTVL.

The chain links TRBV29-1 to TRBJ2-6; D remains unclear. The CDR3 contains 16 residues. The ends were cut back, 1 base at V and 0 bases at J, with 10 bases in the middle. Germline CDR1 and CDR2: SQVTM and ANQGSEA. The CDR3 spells CSVEGTTDSGANVLTF. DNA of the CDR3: TGCAGCGTTGAAGGTACGACGGACTCTGGGGCCAACGTCCTGACTTTC. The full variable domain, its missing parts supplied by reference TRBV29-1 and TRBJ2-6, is SAVISQKPSRDICQRGTSLTIQCQVDSQVTMMFWYRQQPGQSLTLIATANQGSEATYESGFVIDKFPISRPNLTFSTLTVSNMSPEDSSIYLCSVEGTTDSGANVLTFGAGSRLTVL.

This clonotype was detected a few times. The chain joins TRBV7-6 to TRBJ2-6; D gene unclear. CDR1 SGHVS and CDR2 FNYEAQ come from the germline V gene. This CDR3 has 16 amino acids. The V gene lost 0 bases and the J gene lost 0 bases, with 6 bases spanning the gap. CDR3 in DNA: TGTGCCAGCAGCTTAGCGGCAGGCTCTGGGGCCAACGTCCTGACTTTC. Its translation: CASSLAAGSGANVLTF.

As DNA, the CDR3 is TGTGCCAGCAGCACGGAAACGGGGGCCCCGAGGAATGAGCAGTTCTTC. It codes for CASSTETGAPRNEQFF. V and J are TRBV7-2 and TRBJ2-1; tentatively, D is TRBD1 or TRBD2 (6 bases each). Germline-derived CDR1 and CDR2 are SGHTA and FQGNSA. Deletions cut 5 bases from V and 7 bases from J, with 21 bases between. The CDR3 runs to 16 residues.

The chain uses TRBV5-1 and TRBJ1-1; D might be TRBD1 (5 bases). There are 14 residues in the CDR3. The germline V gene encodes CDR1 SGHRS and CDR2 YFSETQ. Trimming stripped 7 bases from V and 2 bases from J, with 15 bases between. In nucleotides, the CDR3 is TGCGCCAGCTTTAAGGAGGGGCTCAACACTGAAGCTTTCTTT. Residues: CASFKEGLNTEAFF.

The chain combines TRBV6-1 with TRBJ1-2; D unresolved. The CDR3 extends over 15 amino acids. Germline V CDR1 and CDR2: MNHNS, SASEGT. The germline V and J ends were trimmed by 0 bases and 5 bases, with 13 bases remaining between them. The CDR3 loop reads CASSEASPVLYGYTF. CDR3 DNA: TGTGCCAGCAGTGAAGCATCGCCGGTGTTATATGGCTACACCTTC.

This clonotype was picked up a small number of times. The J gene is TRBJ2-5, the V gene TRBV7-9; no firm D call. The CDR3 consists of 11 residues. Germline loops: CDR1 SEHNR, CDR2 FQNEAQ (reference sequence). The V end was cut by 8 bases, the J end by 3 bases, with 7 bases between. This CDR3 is CASGTEETQYF. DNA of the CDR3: TGTGCCAGCGGAACGGAAGAGACCCAGTACTTC. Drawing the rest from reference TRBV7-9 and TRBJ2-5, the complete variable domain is DTGVSQNPRHKITKRGQNVTFRCDPISEHNRLYWYRQTLGQGPEFLTYFQNEAQLEKSRLLSDRFSAERPKGSFSTLEIQRTEQGDSAMYLCASGTEETQYFGPGTRLLVL.

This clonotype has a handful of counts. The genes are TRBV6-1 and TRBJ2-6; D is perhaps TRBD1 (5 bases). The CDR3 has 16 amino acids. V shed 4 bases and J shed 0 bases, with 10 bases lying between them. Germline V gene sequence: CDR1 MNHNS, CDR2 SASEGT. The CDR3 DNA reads TGTGCCAGCAGTGGATTACAGGCCTCTGGGGCCAACGTCCTGACTTTC. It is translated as CASSGLQASGANVLTF.

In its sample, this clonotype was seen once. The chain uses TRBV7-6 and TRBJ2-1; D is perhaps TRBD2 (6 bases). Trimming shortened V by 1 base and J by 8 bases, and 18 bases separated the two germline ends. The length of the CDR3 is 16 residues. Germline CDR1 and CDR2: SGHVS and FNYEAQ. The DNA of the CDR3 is TGTGCCAGCAGCTTAGAACCTACTAGCAGATACGATGAGCAGTTCTTC. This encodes CASSLEPTSRYDEQFF.

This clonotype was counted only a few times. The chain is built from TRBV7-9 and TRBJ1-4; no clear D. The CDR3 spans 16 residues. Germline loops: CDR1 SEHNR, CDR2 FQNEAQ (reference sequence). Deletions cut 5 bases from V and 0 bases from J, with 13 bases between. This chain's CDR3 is CASSGSGPATNEKLFF. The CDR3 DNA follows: TGTGCCAGCAGCGGAAGTGGTCCTGCAACTAATGAAAAACTGTTTTTT.

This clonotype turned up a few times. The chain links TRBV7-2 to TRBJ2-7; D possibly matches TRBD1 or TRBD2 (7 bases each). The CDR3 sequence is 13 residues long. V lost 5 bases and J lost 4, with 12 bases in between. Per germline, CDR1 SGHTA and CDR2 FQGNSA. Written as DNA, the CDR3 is TGTGCCAGCAGCAACAGGGGAGGGTACGAGCAGTACTTC. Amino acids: CASSNRGGYEQYF.

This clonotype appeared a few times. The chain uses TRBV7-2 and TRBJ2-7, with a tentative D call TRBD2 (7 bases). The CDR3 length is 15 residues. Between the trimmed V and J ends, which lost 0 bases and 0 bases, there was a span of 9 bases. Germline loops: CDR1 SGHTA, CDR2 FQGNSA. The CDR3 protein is CASSLAGGASYEQYF. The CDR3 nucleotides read TGTGCCAGCAGCTTAGCGGGGGGGGCCTCCTACGAGCAGTACTTC. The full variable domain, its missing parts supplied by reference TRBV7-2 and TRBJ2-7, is GAGVSQSPSNKVTEKGKDVELRCDPISGHTALYWYRQSLGQGLEFLIYFQGNSAPDKSGLPSDRFSAERTGGSVSTLTIQRTQQEDSAVYLCASSLAGGASYEQYFGPGTRLTVT.

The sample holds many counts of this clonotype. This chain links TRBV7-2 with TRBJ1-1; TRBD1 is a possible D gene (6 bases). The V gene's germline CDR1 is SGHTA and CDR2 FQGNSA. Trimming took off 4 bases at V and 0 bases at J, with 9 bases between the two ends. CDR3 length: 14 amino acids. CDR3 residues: CASSSQGMNTEAFF. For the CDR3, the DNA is TGTGCCAGCAGCTCACAGGGTATGAACACTGAAGCTTTCTTT.

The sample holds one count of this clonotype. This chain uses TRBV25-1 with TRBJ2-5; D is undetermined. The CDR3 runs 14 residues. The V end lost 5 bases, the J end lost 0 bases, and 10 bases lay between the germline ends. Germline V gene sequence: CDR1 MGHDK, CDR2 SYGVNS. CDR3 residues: CASSRWADQETQYF. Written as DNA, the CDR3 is TGTGCCAGCAGTCGCTGGGCGGACCAAGAGACCCAGTACTTC.

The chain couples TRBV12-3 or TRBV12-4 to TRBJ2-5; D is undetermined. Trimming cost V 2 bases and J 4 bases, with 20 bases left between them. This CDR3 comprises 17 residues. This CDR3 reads CASSLSPNIGVGETQYF. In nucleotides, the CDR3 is TGTGCCAGCAGTTTAAGTCCTAATATCGGTGTAGGAGAGACCCAGTACTTC.

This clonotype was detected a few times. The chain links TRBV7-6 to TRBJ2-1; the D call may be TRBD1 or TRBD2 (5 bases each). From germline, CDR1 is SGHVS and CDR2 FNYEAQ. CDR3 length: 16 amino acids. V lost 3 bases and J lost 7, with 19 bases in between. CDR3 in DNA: TGTGCCAGCAGCTTGATCCGGGGCCCCGCTCAGAATGAGCAGTTCTTC. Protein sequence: CASSLIRGPAQNEQFF.

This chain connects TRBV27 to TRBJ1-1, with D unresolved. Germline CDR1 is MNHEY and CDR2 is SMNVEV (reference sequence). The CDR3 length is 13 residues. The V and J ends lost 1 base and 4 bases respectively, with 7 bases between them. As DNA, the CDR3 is TGTGCCAGCAGTTTATTCAGGACCACTGAAGCTTTCTTT. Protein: CASSLFRTTEAFF.

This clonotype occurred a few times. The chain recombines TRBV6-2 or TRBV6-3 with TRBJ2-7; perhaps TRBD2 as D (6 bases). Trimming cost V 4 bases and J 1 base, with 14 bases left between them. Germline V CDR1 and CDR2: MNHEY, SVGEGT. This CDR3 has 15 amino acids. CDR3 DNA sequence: TGTGCCAGCAGTTCGAGTTGGGCGGGATCCTACGAGCAGTACTTC. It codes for CASSSSWAGSYEQYF.

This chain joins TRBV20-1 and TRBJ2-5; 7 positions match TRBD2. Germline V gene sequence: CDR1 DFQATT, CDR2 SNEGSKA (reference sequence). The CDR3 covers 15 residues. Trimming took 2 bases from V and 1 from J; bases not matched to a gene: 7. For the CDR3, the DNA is TGCAGTGCTAGAAAGGCTAGCGGATCCCAAGAGACCCAGTACTTC. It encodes CSARKASGSQETQYF.

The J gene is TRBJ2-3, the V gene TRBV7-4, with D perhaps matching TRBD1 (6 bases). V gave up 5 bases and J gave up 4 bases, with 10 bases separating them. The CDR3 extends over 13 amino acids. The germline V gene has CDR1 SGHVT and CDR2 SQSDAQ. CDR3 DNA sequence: TGTGCCAGCAGCAACAGGGTACCAGATACGCAGTATTTT. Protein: CASSNRVPDTQYF. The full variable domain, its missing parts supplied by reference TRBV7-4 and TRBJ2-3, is GAGVSQSPRYKVAKRGRDVALRCDSISGHVTLYWYRQTLGQGSEVLTYSQSDAQRDKSGRPSGRFSAERPERSVSTLKIQRTEQGDSAVYLCASSNRVPDTQYFGPGTRLTVL.